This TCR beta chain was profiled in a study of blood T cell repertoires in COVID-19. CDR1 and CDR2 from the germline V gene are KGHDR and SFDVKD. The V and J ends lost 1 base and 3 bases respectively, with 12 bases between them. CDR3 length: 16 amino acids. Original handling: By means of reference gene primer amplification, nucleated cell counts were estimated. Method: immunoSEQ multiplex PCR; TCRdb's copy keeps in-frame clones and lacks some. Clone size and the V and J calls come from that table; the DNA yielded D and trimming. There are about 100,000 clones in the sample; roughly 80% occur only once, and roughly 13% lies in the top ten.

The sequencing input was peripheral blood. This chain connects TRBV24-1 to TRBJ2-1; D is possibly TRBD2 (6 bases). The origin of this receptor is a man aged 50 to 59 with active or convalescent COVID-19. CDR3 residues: CATSDFGGESYNEQFF. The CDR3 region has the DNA TGTGCCACCAGTGATTTTGGAGGGGAGAGCTACAATGAGCAGTTCTTC.